The clone carrying this TCR beta chain was seen many times. Its specificity is not known. One entry per CDR3 protein, called by TCRdb with MiXCR from the 5' RACE reads. The sample has 140,000 to 150,000 distinct CDR3 sequences, roughly 3.2% seen once. This sample stems from a study of identical twins. Trimming stripped 2 bases from V and 5 bases from J, with 13 bases between. This CDR3 contains 14 residues. Germline values: CDR1 SGHRS, CDR2 YFSETQ. General study results and limits: The study found weaker excess twin sharing in beta out-of-frame sequences.

This TCR came from a man aged 18 to 30 in good health. Material: memory T cells sorted from blood. The chain has TRBV5-1 and TRBJ2-5; D perhaps matches TRBD1 (6 bases). The CDR3 protein is CASSLAITGETQYF. The CDR3 DNA sequence: TGCGCCAGCAGCTTAGCCATAACAGGGGAGACCCAGTACTTC.